This TCR beta chain was sequenced for a study of memory CD4+ T cells and cytomegalovirus serostatus. Germline CDR1 and CDR2: SNHLY and FYNNEI. This CDR3 contains 14 residues. The V and J ends lost 3 bases and 7 bases respectively, with 15 bases between them. This clone has a single count. Its specificity is not known. The sort gate was single viable CD3+CD4+CD8-CD45RO+ cells for memory CD4+ T cells. The assay was immunoSEQ multiplex PCR, and TCRdb's table has in-frame clones only and misses some. The sample holds approximately 56,000 clones, roughly 82% seen once. Points from the study as a whole: Suggested: most of the CMV-linked TCR signature lies in CD4+ memory cells.

Specimen: memory CD4+ T cells from blood. This sequence joins TRBV2 and TRBJ1-2; possibly TRBD1 for D (5 bases). This receptor was identified in an adult in good health and CMV-seronegative. CDR3 DNA sequence: TGTGCCAGCAGTGAGGGGTTCAGGGAAGCTGGCTACACCTTC. Protein product: CASSEGFREAGYTF. Full variable domain (outside the CDR3, taken from reference TRBV2 and TRBJ1-2): EPEVTQTPSHQVTQMGQEVILRCVPISNHLYFYWYRQILGQKVEFLVSFYNNEISEKSEIFDDQFSVERPDGSNFTLKIRSTKLEDSAMYFCASSEGFREAGYTFGSGTRLTVV.